These 26 T cell receptor beta chains originate from one sample sequenced in a study of blood T cell repertoires in COVID-19. The repertoire was sequenced with immunoSEQ multiplex PCR; TCRdb's copy has only in-frame clones and lacks some. The table records fewer than 450,000 clones, over 75% of them present only once. The material sequenced was PBMCs or T cells enriched from blood (not recorded which). All receptors derive from a woman between 40 and 55 years old with acute COVID-19.

V is TRBV7-9 and J is TRBJ2-5, with 9 bases identical to TRBD2. V lost 5 bases to trimming and J lost 3 bases; unmatched junction nucleotides: 13. The CDR3 length is 17 residues. Germline lookup yields CDR1 SEHNR and CDR2 FQNEAQ (reference sequence). The CDR3 DNA sequence: TGTGCCAGCAGCCCGTACAGGGCTAGCGGGGCCGAAGAGACCCAGTACTTC. It specifies CASSPYRASGAEETQYF.

This chain connects TRBV19 to TRBJ2-2; TRBD2 is a possible D gene (5 bases). Germline CDR1 LNHDA, CDR2 SQIVND (reference sequence). This CDR3 comprises 12 residues. V gave up 10 bases and J gave up 3 bases, with 9 bases separating them. In nucleotides, the CDR3 is TGTGCCATGGCGCGGGACACCGGGGAGCTGTTTTTT. Translating gives CAMARDTGELFF.

A single count supports this clone. The chain couples TRBV7-9 to TRBJ1-3, with D unresolved. The ends were cut back, 0 bases at V and 2 bases at J, with 11 bases in the middle. This CDR3 has 16 residues. The germline gives CDR1 SEHNR, CDR2 FQNEAQ (reference sequence). CDR3 amino acids: CASSLAGEKTGNTIYF. As DNA, the CDR3 is TGTGCCAGCAGCTTAGCGGGAGAAAAGACTGGAAACACCATATATTTT. The variable domain in full, with the rest retrieved from reference TRBV7-9 and TRBJ1-3, is DTGVSQNPRHKITKRGQNVTFRCDPISEHNRLYWYRQTLGQGPEFLTYFQNEAQLEKSRLLSDRFSAERPKGSFSTLEIQRTEQGDSAMYLCASSLAGEKTGNTIYFGEGSWLTVV.

This clone was detected once. This chain joins TRBV7-8 and TRBJ1-4; TRBD1 agrees at 8 bases. CDR3 size: 15 residues. Looked up from germline, CDR1 is SGHVS and CDR2 is FQNEAQ. V shed 5 bases, J shed 5 bases, and the junction held 7 bases outside the gene matches. The CDR3 region is CASSTRTGFNEKLFF. Written as DNA, the CDR3 is TGTGCCAGCAGCACGAGGACAGGGTTCAATGAAAAACTGTTTTTT.

This clone was seen more than once but under ten times. The CDR3 protein is CASSYLGLAGGIQYF. The DNA of the CDR3 is TGTGCCAGCAGCTACCTGGGACTAGCGGGGGGAATTCAGTACTTC. This rearrangement joins TRBV11-2 to TRBJ2-4; 15 bases are shared with TRBD2. In germline, CDR1 is SGHAT, CDR2 FQNNGV. J was trimmed by 10 bases and V by 4 bases; bases with no gene match: 5. This CDR3 is 15 amino acids long.

The chain links TRBV5-5 to TRBJ2-5, with TRBD1 matching 8 bases. V dropped 4 bases and J dropped 1; count of bases not matched to a gene: 6. CDR3 size: 15 residues. Germline V gene sequence: CDR1 SGHKS, CDR2 YYEKEE (reference sequence). The CDR3 region is CASSAGTGFQETQYF. DNA of the CDR3: TGTGCCAGCAGCGCCGGGACAGGTTTCCAAGAGACCCAGTACTTC.

The rearrangement links TRBV30 to TRBJ1-1; TRBD1 is a possible D gene (6 bases). Germline V gives CDR1 GTSNPN, CDR2 SVGIG (reference sequence). The CDR3 runs to 16 residues. V was clipped by 0 bases and J by 2 bases, with 16 bases between them. DNA of the CDR3: TGTGCCTGGAGTGTCCAAACAGGGCTGCGTAACACTGAAGCTTTCTTT. Translation: CAWSVQTGLRNTEAFF.

The gene calls are TRBV27 and TRBJ1-5; D perhaps matches TRBD1 (6 bases). Trimming left V 3 bases short and J 2 bases short, with 14 bases between. The CDR3 is 16 amino acids. Germline CDR1 and CDR2: MNHEY and SMNVEV (reference sequence). The DNA for the CDR3 is TGTGCCAGCAGTTTCAATTCGGGGGGCCGCAATCAGCCCCAGCATTTT. The encoded protein is CASSFNSGGRNQPQHF.

The rearrangement uses TRBV27 and TRBJ1-5; TRBD1 might be the D (5 bases). The CDR3 spans 13 residues. With 1 base removed from V and 6 bases from J, the gap between germline ends came to 7 bases. CDR1 and CDR2 from the germline V gene are MNHEY and SMNVEV (reference sequence). The CDR3 bases are TGTGCCAGCAGTTTATGGAGGGGTCAGCCCCAGCATTTT. It encodes CASSLWRGQPQHF.

This chain connects TRBV6-5 to TRBJ1-5; 7 bases are shared with TRBD1. The J segment lost 1 base and the V segment lost 2 bases, leaving 2 bases of the junction unmatched. Per the germline V gene, CDR1 is MNHEY and CDR2 is SVGAGI. This CDR3 is 15 amino acids long. The CDR3 DNA reads TGTGCCAGCAGTTACGACAGGGTGAGCAATCAGCCCCAGCATTTT. Translating gives CASSYDRVSNQPQHF.

This chain uses TRBV19 with TRBJ1-4; tentatively, D is TRBD1 (5 bases). CDR3 length: 15 amino acids. The V and J ends lost 5 bases and 7 bases respectively, with 17 bases between them. Germline V gene sequence: CDR1 LNHDA, CDR2 SQIVND (reference sequence). The CDR3: CASSQSPGGVEKLFF. CDR3 coding DNA: TGTGCCAGTAGTCAATCACCTGGGGGGGTTGAAAAACTGTTTTTT.

The rearrangement links TRBV28 to TRBJ1-2; tentatively, D is TRBD1 (6 bases). V was pared by 4 bases and J by 4 bases, with 16 bases between. CDR3 size: 15 residues. CDR1 is MDHEN, CDR2 SYDVKM, per germline. The CDR3 sequence: CASSSVLTGLYGYTF. For the CDR3, the DNA is TGTGCCAGCAGTTCCGTATTGACAGGTCTCTATGGCTACACCTTC.

CDR3 nucleotides: TGTGCCAGCAGTGAACCCAGGGCGGACACTGAAGCTTTCTTT. It yields the protein CASSEPRADTEAFF. The chain couples TRBV6-1 to TRBJ1-1, with D maybe TRBD1 (5 bases). Looked up from germline, CDR1 is MNHNS and CDR2 is SASEGT. V shed 2 bases and J shed 3 bases, with 10 bases lying between them. The CDR3 is 14 residues long.

The table lists this clone with a count of one. This chain connects TRBV29-1 to TRBJ2-3, with D possibly TRBD1 on 6 matching bases. CDR1 is SQVTM, CDR2 ANQGSEA, per germline. V lost 2 bases to trimming and J lost 3 bases, with 15 bases between them. This CDR3 comprises 15 residues. CDR3 nucleotides: TGCAGCGTTGAAAGGGGGACCTCACAAACAGATACGCAGTATTTT. This gives the protein CSVERGTSQTDTQYF.

CDR3 bases: TGTGCCAGCAGCTTAGCCAGGGGGGAAGATACGCAGTATTTT. Translation: CASSLARGEDTQYF. The rearrangement links TRBV11-3 to TRBJ2-3; a weak D match, TRBD1 (7 bases). Trimming took off 1 base at V and 5 bases at J, with 10 bases between the two ends. Germline-derived CDR1 and CDR2 are SGHNT and YENEEA. The length of the CDR3 is 14 residues. Based on the CDR3 plus reference TRBV11-3 and TRBJ2-3, the full variable domain is EAGVVQSPRYKIIEKKQPVAFWCNPISGHNTLYWYLQNLGQGPELLIRYENEEAVDDSQLPKDRFSAERLKGVDSTLKIQPAELGDSAVYLCASSLARGEDTQYFGPGTRLTVL.

V is TRBV6-5 and J is TRBJ1-6, with D hard to call. The CDR3 spans 15 residues. Germline V CDR1 and CDR2: MNHEY, SVGAGI. V lost 5 bases, J lost 4 bases, and 12 bases lay in between. CDR3 sequence: CASSIEPAYNSPLHF. The CDR3 nucleotides read TGTGCCAGCAGTATCGAGCCAGCGTATAATTCACCCCTCCACTTT.

A note on this clone: Other DNA sequences from this sample encode an identical CDR3 as well. The rearrangement uses TRBV9 and TRBJ2-2; D possibly corresponds to TRBD1 (5 bases). Trimming took 0 bases from V and 0 from J, leaving 6 bases between them. This CDR3 contains 15 residues. Germline V gives CDR1 SGDLS, CDR2 YYNGEE. This CDR3 is CASSVGGANTGELFF. The DNA for the CDR3 is TGTGCCAGCAGCGTAGGGGGCGCGAACACCGGGGAGCTGTTTTTT. Full variable domain (remainder filled in from reference TRBV9 and TRBJ2-2): DSGVTQTPKHLITATGQRVTLRCSPRSGDLSVYWYQQSLDQGLQFLIQYYNGEERAKGNILERFSAQQFPDLHSELNLSSLELGDSALYFCASSVGGANTGELFFGEGSRLTVL.

This sequence joins TRBV27 and TRBJ1-5, with 7 positions matching TRBD1. Germline V gene sequence: CDR1 MNHEY, CDR2 SMNVEV (reference sequence). Germline trimming cut 6 bases from V and 4 bases from J; bases unmatched to any gene: 3. This CDR3 is 13 amino acids long. CDR3 sequence (DNA): TGTGCCAGCAGCTGGGACAGTAATCAGCCCCAGCATTTT. Its protein is CASSWDSNQPQHF.

The chain recombines TRBV11-2 with TRBJ2-7, with 7 nucleotides matching TRBD2. Germline V gives CDR1 SGHAT, CDR2 FQNNGV. The CDR3 spans 11 residues. V trimming: 5 bases; J trimming: 8 bases; junction bases outside the gene matches: 3. CDR3 sequence reads: CASSPGGKQYF. The DNA of the CDR3 is TGTGCCAGCAGCCCCGGGGGGAAGCAGTACTTC. Full variable domain (missing parts from reference TRBV11-2 and TRBJ2-7): EAGVAQSPRYKIIEKRQSVAFWCNPISGHATLYWYQQILGQGPKLLIQFQNNGVVDDSQLPKDRFSAERLKGVDSTLKIQPAKLEDSAVYLCASSPGGKQYFGPGTRLTVT.

V is TRBV5-1 and J is TRBJ1-5; D gene unclear. Germline V gene lookup returns CDR1 SGHRS and CDR2 YFSETQ. Trimming took off 0 bases at V and 7 bases at J, with 8 bases between the two ends. This CDR3 region has 13 residues. DNA of the CDR3: TGCGCCAGCAGCTTGGGAGGGCTACAGCCCCAGCATTTT. It translates to CASSLGGLQPQHF.

The CDR3 DNA reads as TGTGCCAGCTCACGCTCGACAGGGGTTAATGAAAAACTGTTTTTT. The encoded protein is CASSRSTGVNEKLFF. The chain employs TRBV18 and TRBJ1-4; 8 positions agree with TRBD1. This CDR3 is 15 amino acids long. Germline V gene lookup returns CDR1 KGHSH and CDR2 LQKENI. V lost 4 bases, J lost 4 bases, and 5 bases stayed unmatched. Together with reference TRBV18 and TRBJ1-4, the CDR3 gives the full variable domain: NAGVMQNPRHLVRRRGQEARLRCSPMKGHSHVYWYRQLPEEGLKFMVYLQKENIIDESGMPKERFSAEFPKEGPSILRIQQVVRGDSAAYFCASSRSTGVNEKLFFGSGTQLSVL.

The chain employs TRBV2 and TRBJ1-3, with unresolved D. The germline gives CDR1 SNHLY, CDR2 FYNNEI. V was shortened by 6 bases and J by 4 bases, with 10 bases between the two germline ends. The CDR3 is 13 amino acids. DNA of the CDR3: TGTGCCAGCAGCCAGTTATCCGGAAACACCATATATTTT. Its protein product is CASSQLSGNTIYF.

The chain has TRBV4-1 and TRBJ1-4; D possibly corresponds to TRBD1 (5 bases). Trimming cost V 2 bases and J 14 bases, with 18 bases left between them. This CDR3 is built from 14 residues. CDR1 MGHRA and CDR2 YSYEKL come from the germline V gene. CDR3 residues: CASSQKISGDRLFF. DNA of the CDR3: TGCGCCAGCAGCCAAAAAATAAGCGGGGACCGGCTGTTTTTT.

The CDR3: CASSIRSMEVYGYTF. The CDR3 DNA follows: TGTGCCAGTAGTATAAGGTCGATGGAGGTCTATGGCTACACCTTC. This rearrangement joins TRBV19 to TRBJ1-2; D gene unclear. From germline, CDR1 is LNHDA and CDR2 SQIVND (reference sequence). CDR3 length equals 15 residues. V was trimmed by 2 bases and J by 4 bases, leaving 14 bases between them.

V and J are TRBV4-1 and TRBJ2-3; a possible D gene is TRBD1 (5 bases). Trimming took off 0 bases at V and 3 bases at J, with 7 bases between the two ends. There are 14 residues in the CDR3. Germline values: CDR1 MGHRA, CDR2 YSYEKL. The CDR3 DNA sequence: TGCGCCAGCAGCCAAGATAGGGGAACAGATACGCAGTATTTT. Protein: CASSQDRGTDTQYF.

The chain is built from TRBV11-2 and TRBJ2-2; 8 nucleotides agree with TRBD2. Germline loops: CDR1 SGHAT, CDR2 FQNNGV. J gave up 6 bases and V 5 bases, and 8 bases lay outside the gene matches. The CDR3 has 15 residues. CDR3 coding DNA: TGTGCCAGCAGCCCACCGGGACTAGTCCCCGGGGAGCTGTTTTTT. Amino acids: CASSPPGLVPGELFF. The entire variable domain, with the rest obtained from reference TRBV11-2 and TRBJ2-2, is as follows: EAGVAQSPRYKIIEKRQSVAFWCNPISGHATLYWYQQILGQGPKLLIQFQNNGVVDDSQLPKDRFSAERLKGVDSTLKIQPAKLEDSAVYLCASSPPGLVPGELFFGEGSRLTVL.